This is a list of T cell receptor beta chains from one sample in a study of CD8 T cells in ankylosing spondylitis. One entry per CDR3 protein, called by TCRdb with MiXCR from the 5' RACE reads. There are approximately 69,000 distinct CDR3 sequences in the sample; under 5.5% occur only once, and roughly 2.3% lies in the top ten. The sequenced sample was blood, either unsorted or a sorted T cell fraction (not recorded which). Receptors originate from a male donor with ankylosing spondylitis or in good health (not recorded which). CDR3s include the opening cysteine and the closing phenylalanine or tryptophan. Fields, in order: V gene, J gene, clone size, D gene, CDR3 DNA, CDR3 protein. A D gene is named only where the DNA matches it firmly. Clone size appears in some rows only: once, few, many, or a class for an expanded clone.

>TRBV28|TRBJ1-1|many|-
TGTGCCAGCAGGTATCAGGGTTATACTGAAGCTTTCTTT
CASRYQGYTEAFF
>TRBV6-8|TRBJ1-1|many|-
TGTGCCAGCAGTTACGCACTGTCGAACACTGAAGCTTTCTTT
CASSYALSNTEAFF
>TRBV5-1|TRBJ2-1|-|TRBD1
TGCGCCAGCAGCTTGGGGGGACAGGAGTACAATGAGCAGTTCTTC
CASSLGGQEYNEQFF
>TRBV5-4|TRBJ2-1|many|-
TGTGCCAGCAGCCCAAGGGGCCCCCTTAACTACAATGAGCAGTTCTTC
CASSPRGPLNYNEQFF
>TRBV20-1|TRBJ2-7|many|TRBD1
TGCAGTGCTAGATCCACACATCCCGGGACAGGGAGGTACGAGCAGTACTTC
CSARSTHPGTGRYEQYF
>TRBV5-1|TRBJ1-1|many|TRBD1
TGCGCCAGCAGCTTGGACAGGGGCCCACCGTACACTGAAGCTTTCTTT
CASSLDRGPPYTEAFF
>TRBV29-1|TRBJ2-3|many|-
TGCAGCGCTGGGGCTAGCGAATACACAGATACGCAGTATTTT
CSAGASEYTDTQYF
>TRBV28|TRBJ1-1|-|-
TGTGCCAGCAGTTTATTCGGGGAGGGGAACACTGAAGCTTTCTTT
CASSLFGEGNTEAFF
>TRBV12-3/TRBV12-4|TRBJ1-1|many|TRBD1
TGTGCCAGCAGTGAGACAGGGGGCCAGGACACTGAAGCTTTCTTT
CASSETGGQDTEAFF
>TRBV11-2|TRBJ2-1|many|TRBD2
TGTGCCAGCAGCTCCTCGGGACTAGCGGGTTCCTACAATGAGCAGTTCTTC
CASSSSGLAGSYNEQFF
>TRBV5-1|TRBJ2-7|many|TRBD1
TGCGCCAGCAGCTTGGGTGCGGGACAGGGTTGGGAGCAGTACTTC
CASSLGAGQGWEQYF
>TRBV7-7|TRBJ2-2|many|-
TGTGCTAGCGCTCGGGACTCGAACACCGGGGAGCTGTTTTTT
CASARDSNTGELFF
>TRBV6-1|TRBJ1-2|many|TRBD1
TGTGCCAGTCGGCCTGCGGGACAGGGGGCTGAAGGCTACACCTTC
CASRPAGQGAEGYTF
>TRBV29-1|TRBJ2-3|many|-
TGCAGCGTTGAAAGACAGTCTAACACAGATACGCAGTATTTT
CSVERQSNTDTQYF
>TRBV4-3|TRBJ1-4|many|-
TGCGCCAGCAGCCAAGTTACTGGGGGTTGGGAAAAACTGTTTTTT
CASSQVTGGWEKLFF
>TRBV29-1|TRBJ2-3|many|TRBD1
TGCAGCGTCCCGCCGGGACAGGCTAGAGATACGCAGTATTTT
CSVPPGQARDTQYF
>TRBV20-1|TRBJ2-1|many|TRBD2
TGCAGTGCTTCCTGGACTAGCGGGAATGAGCAGTTCTTC
CSASWTSGNEQFF
>TRBV6-2/TRBV6-3|TRBJ2-1|many|TRBD1
TGTGCCAGCACCCAGGACAGGGGGAGGAATGAGCAGTTCTTC
CASTQDRGRNEQFF
>TRBV4-3|TRBJ2-2|many|TRBD1
TGCGCCAGCAGCCAAGAGAGGGGACAGGGTAACACCGGGGAGCTGTTTTTT
CASSQERGQGNTGELFF
>TRBV5-1|TRBJ1-2|many|-
TGCGCCAGCAAACCGAACGGGGGGGCCAACTATGGCTACACCTTC
CASKPNGGANYGYTF
>TRBV27|TRBJ2-7|many|-
TGTGCCAGCAGTCGGCGCGAGCAGTACTTC
CASSRREQYF
>TRBV7-9|TRBJ1-4|many|TRBD1
TGTGCCAGCAGCCGGGGACAGGGGGCCCCTAATGAAAAACTGTTTTTT
CASSRGQGAPNEKLFF
>TRBV29-1|TRBJ2-5|many|-
TGCAGCGTGTACCTGGGGGCCCTGAGGGAGACCCAGTACTTC
CSVYLGALRETQYF
>TRBV5-5|TRBJ1-5|many|TRBD1
TGTGCCAGCAGTTTAGACAGGGTCAATCAGCCCCAGCATTTT
CASSLDRVNQPQHF
>TRBV5-1|TRBJ1-2|many|-
TGCGCCAGCACCCTGACACCGTCGGATGGCTACACCTTC
CASTLTPSDGYTF
>TRBV7-3|TRBJ2-7|many|TRBD2
TGTGCCAGCAGCCCGACGTCCGGGACTACCTACGAGCAGTACTTC
CASSPTSGTTYEQYF
>TRBV27|TRBJ2-1|many|TRBD1
TGTGCCAGCAGTCCCGGGACAGTACACTACAATGAGCAGTTCTTC
CASSPGTVHYNEQFF
>TRBV28|TRBJ1-6|-|-
TGTGCCAGCACGCAGCTTAATTCACCCCTCCACTTT
CASTQLNSPLHF
>TRBV29-1|TRBJ2-3|many|-
TGCAGCGTTGAAGTAAACGTGGATACGCAGTATTTT
CSVEVNVDTQYF
>TRBV5-6|TRBJ2-2|many|TRBD2
TGTGCCAGCAGCTCGGGACTAGACCCTACCGGGGAGCTGTTTTTT
CASSSGLDPTGELFF
>TRBV21-1|TRBJ2-7|many|-
TGTGCCAGCAGCAAAAGGAAGACAGGGGGGTCACGCGAGCAGTACTTC
CASSKRKTGGSREQYF
>TRBV7-2|TRBJ1-1|many|-
TGTGCCAGCAGCCCCATGGGTATCAACACTGAAGCTTTCTTT
CASSPMGINTEAFF
>TRBV4-3|TRBJ2-3|many|-
TGCGCCAGCAGCCAAGATCTTTCGACAGCTAGCACAGATACGCAGTATTTT
CASSQDLSTASTDTQYF
>TRBV11-2|TRBJ1-6|many|TRBD1
TGTGCCAGCAGATACCGAGCCCTCCGGACAGGGGATAATTCACCCCTCCACTTT
CASRYRALRTGDNSPLHF
>TRBV7-2|TRBJ2-5|-|-
TGTGCCAGCAGCTCGTCCGCGGTTGCCCAGTACTTC
CASSSSAVAQYF
>TRBV15|TRBJ2-2|many|-
TGTGCCACCAGCGGACGTACAGCGAACACCGGGGAGCTGTTTTTT
CATSGRTANTGELFF